This T cell receptor beta chain is from a study of shared clonotypes between healthy human individuals. This table comes from immunoSEQ multiplex PCR, and its TCRdb copy is limited to in-frame clones, with some not included. The sample yields roughly 2.1 million clones, under 95% seen once. As concerns this clone: Antigen specificity is unknown.

Germline loops: CDR1 SGHTS, CDR2 YDEGEE. Trimming took 4 bases from V and 5 from J; bases not matched to a gene: 8. The CDR3 extends over 15 amino acids. Study conclusions and caveats: The study found lower generation probabilities in non-shared clonotypes than in those shared by all four donors. Sharing of clonotypes among donors was expected to vary with sequencing depth.

Naive CD8 cells were CD45RO-negative, positively selected for CCR7, excluding terminally differentiated effector memory CD45RA+ cells. The study enrolled healthy HIV-negative adults without recent acute infections or vaccinations as donors. This chain joins TRBV5-8 and TRBJ2-5; 10 positions agree with TRBD1. The specimen was naive CD8+ T cells from PBMCs. The clonotype originates from a man between 18 and 29 years old in good health. Some clones in this sample may be carry-over from other donors' samples. CDR3: CASSPGTGVLETQYF. In nucleotides, the CDR3 is TGTGCCAGCAGCCCCGGGACAGGGGTTCTGGAGACCCAGTACTTC.